The clone carrying this T cell receptor (beta chain) was found a few times. Antigen specificity is unknown. This record belongs to a study of response to subunit inactivated influenza vaccine. Trimming stripped 0 bases from V and 0 bases from J, with 12 bases between. Germline lookup yields CDR1 MGHRA and CDR2 YSYEKL. The CDR3 spans 17 residues. Points from the study as a whole: Authors suggested each seasonal influenza vaccination recruits few new T cells.

TCRdb reprocessed the RT-PCR reads via MiXCR and lists one record per CDR3 protein. Among over 650,000 distinct CDR3 sequences listed, approximately 18% were seen once. The specimen was PBMCs from blood, collected about 5 days after vaccination. The receptor comes from a man between 50 and 59 years old who received an inactivated influenza vaccine. The V call is TRBV4-1, the J call TRBJ2-4; D gene uncertain. The DNA for the CDR3 is TGCGCCAGCAGCCAAGAAGAACAGTTCTTAGCCAAAAACATTCAGTACTTC. It is translated as CASSQEEQFLAKNIQYF.